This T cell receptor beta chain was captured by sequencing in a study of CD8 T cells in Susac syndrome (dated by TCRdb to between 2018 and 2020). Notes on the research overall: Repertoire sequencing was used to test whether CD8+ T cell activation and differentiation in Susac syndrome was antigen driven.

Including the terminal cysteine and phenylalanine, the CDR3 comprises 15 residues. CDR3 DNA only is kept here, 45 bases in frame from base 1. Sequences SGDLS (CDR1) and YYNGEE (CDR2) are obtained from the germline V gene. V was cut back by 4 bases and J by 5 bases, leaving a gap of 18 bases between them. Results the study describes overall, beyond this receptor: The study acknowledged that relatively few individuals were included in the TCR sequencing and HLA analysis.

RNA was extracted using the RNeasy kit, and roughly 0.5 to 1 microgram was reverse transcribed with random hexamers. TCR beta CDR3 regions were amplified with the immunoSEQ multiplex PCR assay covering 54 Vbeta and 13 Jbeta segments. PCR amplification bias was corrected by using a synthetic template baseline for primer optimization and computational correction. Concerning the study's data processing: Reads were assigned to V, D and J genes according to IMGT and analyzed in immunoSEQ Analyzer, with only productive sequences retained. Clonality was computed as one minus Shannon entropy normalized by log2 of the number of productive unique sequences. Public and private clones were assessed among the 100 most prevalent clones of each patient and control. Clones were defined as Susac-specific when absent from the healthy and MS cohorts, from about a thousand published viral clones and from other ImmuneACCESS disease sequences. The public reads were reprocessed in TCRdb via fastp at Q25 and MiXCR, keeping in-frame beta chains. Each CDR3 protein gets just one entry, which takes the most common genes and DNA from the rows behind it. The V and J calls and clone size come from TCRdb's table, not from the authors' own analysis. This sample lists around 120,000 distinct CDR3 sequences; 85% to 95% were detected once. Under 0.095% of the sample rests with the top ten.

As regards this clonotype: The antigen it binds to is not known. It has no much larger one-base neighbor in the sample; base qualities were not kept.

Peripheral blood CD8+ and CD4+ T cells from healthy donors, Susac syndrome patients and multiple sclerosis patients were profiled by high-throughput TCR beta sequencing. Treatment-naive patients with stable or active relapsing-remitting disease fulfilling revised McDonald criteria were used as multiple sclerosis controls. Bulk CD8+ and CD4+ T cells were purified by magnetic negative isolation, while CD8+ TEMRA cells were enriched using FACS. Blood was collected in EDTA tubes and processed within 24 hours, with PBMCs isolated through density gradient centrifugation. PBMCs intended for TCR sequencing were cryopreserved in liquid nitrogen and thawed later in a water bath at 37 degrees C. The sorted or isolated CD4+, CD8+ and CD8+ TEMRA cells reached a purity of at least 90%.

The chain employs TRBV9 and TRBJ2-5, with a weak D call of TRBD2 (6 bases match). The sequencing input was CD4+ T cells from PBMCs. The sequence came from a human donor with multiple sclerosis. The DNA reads TGTGCCAGCAGCACGGCGGGACGTCCTTCGGAGACCCAGTACTTC. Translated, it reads CASSTAGRPSETQYF. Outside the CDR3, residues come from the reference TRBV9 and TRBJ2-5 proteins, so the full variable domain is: DSGVTQTPKHLITATGQRVTLRCSPRSGDLSVYWYQQSLDQGLQFLIQYYNGEERAKGNILERFSAQQFPDLHSELNLSSLELGDSALYFCASSTAGRPSETQYFGPGTRLLVL.